These 9 T cell receptor beta chains were sequenced from one sample in a study of blood T cell repertoires in COVID-19. Sequenced by immunoSEQ multiplex PCR; TCRdb stores in-frame clones only, minus some. The sample lists more than 150,000 clones; around 87% were seen once. Specimen: peripheral blood. The receptor source for this set is a woman between 18 and 29 years old who had recovered from COVID-19.

J is TRBJ2-1 and V is TRBV7-2; 9 bases align to TRBD2. The CDR3 runs 17 residues. V dropped 5 bases and J dropped 8; count of bases not matched to a gene: 16. Germline V CDR1 and CDR2: SGHTA, FQGNSA. As DNA, the CDR3 is TGTGCCAGCAGCCCTAGGGGGAGCGGGAGGTTTTGGGATGAGCAGTTCTTC. Amino acid sequence: CASSPRGSGRFWDEQFF. The whole variable domain, filled in from reference TRBV7-2 and TRBJ2-1, reads GAGVSQSPSNKVTEKGKDVELRCDPISGHTALYWYRQSLGQGLEFLIYFQGNSAPDKSGLPSDRFSAERTGGSVSTLTIQRTQQEDSAVYLCASSPRGSGRFWDEQFFGPGTRLTVL.

V is TRBV6-5 and J is TRBJ2-3; 7 bases map to TRBD2. This CDR3 spans 13 amino acids. V lost 3 bases, J lost 5 bases, and 2 bases stayed unmatched. Per the germline V gene, CDR1 is MNHEY and CDR2 is SVGAGI. CDR3 in amino acids: CASSYASGDTQYF. CDR3 bases: TGTGCCAGCAGTTATGCTAGCGGAGATACGCAGTATTTT.

Turning to this clone: A junction end diverges from the germline sequence, so it may reflect a read error. The chain carries TRBV18 and TRBJ2-3; 7 bases are shared with TRBD2. Germline V CDR1 and CDR2: KGHSH, LQKENI. This CDR3 is built from 17 residues. In nucleotides, the CDR3 is TGTGCCAGCCCACCAGCCAACCTAAGACTAGCTGGAGATACGCAGTATTTT. Residues: CASPPANLRLAGDTQYF. The full variable domain, completed using reference TRBV18 and TRBJ2-3, is NAGVMQNPRHLVRRRGQEARLRCSPMKGHSHVYWYRQLPEEGLKFMVYLQKENIIDESGMPKERFSAEFPKEGPSILRIQQVVRGDSAAYFCASPPANLRLAGDTQYFGPGTRLTVL.

This chain joins TRBV2 and TRBJ2-1, with D unresolved. This CDR3 region has 15 residues. With 6 bases removed from V and 6 bases from J, the gap between germline ends came to 18 bases. Germline CDR1 reads SNHLY; CDR2 reads FYNNEI. CDR3 nucleotide sequence: TGTGCCAGCAGGGGCAACTCGATCCCCGGCAATGAGCAGTTCTTC. Its protein product is CASRGNSIPGNEQFF. The whole variable domain, filled in from reference TRBV2 and TRBJ2-1, reads EPEVTQTPSHQVTQMGQEVILRCVPISNHLYFYWYRQILGQKVEFLVSFYNNEISEKSEIFDDQFSVERPDGSNFTLKIRSTKLEDSAMYFCASRGNSIPGNEQFFGPGTRLTVL.

This chain uses TRBV27 with TRBJ1-2; 11 bases fit TRBD1. The CDR3 extends over 15 amino acids. The V gene end was trimmed by 3 bases and the J gene end by 4 bases; junction bases not matched to a gene: 4. In germline, CDR1 is MNHEY, CDR2 SMNVEV (reference sequence). CDR3: CASSLLGQGVYGYTF. Written as DNA, the CDR3 is TGTGCCAGCAGTTTGTTGGGACAGGGGGTCTATGGCTACACCTTC.

The chain joins TRBV19 to TRBJ1-5, with D possibly being TRBD1 (6 bases). The CDR3 spans 15 residues. Germline V gene sequence: CDR1 LNHDA, CDR2 SQIVND (reference sequence). The V end was cut by 6 bases, the J end by 0 bases, with 12 bases between. The CDR3 reads CASSPTGYSNQPQHF. The CDR3 nucleotides are TGTGCCAGTAGCCCGACAGGATATAGCAATCAGCCCCAGCATTTT.

This rearrangement joins TRBV6-6 to TRBJ2-7; D unresolved. The CDR3 is made up of 12 amino acids. Trimming removed 3 bases from V and 7 bases from J, with 10 bases in between. The germline V gene encodes CDR1 MNHNY and CDR2 SVGAGI (reference sequence). CDR3 nucleotides: TGTGCCAGCAGTTATGGGCCAGAAGAGCAGTACGTC. Translated, it gives CASSYGPEEQYV.

The rearrangement joins TRBV6-1 to TRBJ1-4, with no clear D. This CDR3 is built from 15 residues. The germline gives CDR1 MNHNS, CDR2 SASEGT. V shed 3 bases and J shed 6 bases, with 14 bases lying between them. CDR3 nucleotide sequence: TGTGCCAGCAGTGACCCCTCGCAGCTAGATGAAAAACTGTTTTTT. Amino acid sequence: CASSDPSQLDEKLFF.

The V gene is TRBV6-5, the J gene TRBJ1-5; D gene uncertain. The length of the CDR3 is 14 residues. Trimming took off 6 bases at V and 0 bases at J, with 9 bases between the two ends. Germline CDR1 and CDR2: MNHEY and SVGAGI. The CDR3 loop reads CASSPLYSNQPQHF. CDR3 in DNA: TGTGCCAGCAGCCCCCTCTATAGCAATCAGCCCCAGCATTTT.